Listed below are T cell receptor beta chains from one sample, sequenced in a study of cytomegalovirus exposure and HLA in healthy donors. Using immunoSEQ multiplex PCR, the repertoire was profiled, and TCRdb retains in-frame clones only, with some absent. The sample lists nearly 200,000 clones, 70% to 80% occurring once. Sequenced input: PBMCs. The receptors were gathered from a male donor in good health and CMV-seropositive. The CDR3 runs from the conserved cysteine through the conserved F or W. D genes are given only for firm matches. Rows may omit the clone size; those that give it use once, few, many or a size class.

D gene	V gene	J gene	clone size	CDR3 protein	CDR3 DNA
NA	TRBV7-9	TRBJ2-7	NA	CASSIDRAGEQYF	TGTGCCAGCAGCATCGACCGAGCGGGCGAGCAGTACTTC
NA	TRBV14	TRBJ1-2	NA	CASSREGNYGYTF	TGTGCCAGCAGCCGGGAGGGTAACTATGGCTACACCTTC
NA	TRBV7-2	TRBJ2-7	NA	CASSLTGHWNYEQYF	TGTGCCAGCAGCTTAACGGGACACTGGAACTACGAGCAGTACTTC
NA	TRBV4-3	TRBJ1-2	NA	CASSQVQGTYGYTF	TGCGCCAGCAGCCAAGTTCAGGGAACCTATGGCTACACCTTC
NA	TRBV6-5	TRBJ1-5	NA	CASGGYSNQPQHF	TGTGCCAGCGGGGGGTATAGCAATCAGCCCCAGCATTTT
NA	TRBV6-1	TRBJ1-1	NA	CALVRGTEAFF	TGTGCCCTGGTTAGGGGGACTGAAGCTTTCTTT
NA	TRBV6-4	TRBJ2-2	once	CASSAANTGELFF	TGTGCCAGCAGTGCCGCGAACACCGGGGAGCTGTTTTTT
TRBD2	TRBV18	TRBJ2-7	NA	CASSPAAGTSGRVYEQYF	TGTGCCAGCTCACCGGCCGCCGGGACTAGCGGGAGGGTATACGAGCAGTACTTC
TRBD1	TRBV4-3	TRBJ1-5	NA	CASSQGQGMNQPQHF	TGCGCCAGCAGCCAAGGACAGGGAATGAATCAGCCCCAGCATTTT
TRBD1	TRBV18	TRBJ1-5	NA	CASSYTGGNQPQHF	TGTGCCAGCTCGTACACAGGGGGCAATCAGCCCCAGCATTTT
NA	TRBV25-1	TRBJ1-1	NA	CASSEPLGGDRAFF	TGTGCCAGCAGTGAACCCTTGGGGGGGGATAGGGCTTTCTTT
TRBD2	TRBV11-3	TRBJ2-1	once	CASSPGLAGLYNEQFF	TGTGCCAGCAGCCCCGGACTAGCGGGGCTCTACAATGAGCAGTTCTTC
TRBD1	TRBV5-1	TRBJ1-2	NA	CASSLPGQNPGYTF	TGCGCCAGCAGCTTACCGGGACAGAATCCTGGCTACACCTTC
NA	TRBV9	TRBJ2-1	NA	CASSYYNEQFF	TGTGCCAGCAGCTATTATAATGAGCAGTTCTTC